The 29 T cell receptor beta chains below come from one sample, sequenced in a study of cytomegalovirus exposure and HLA in healthy donors (dated by TCRdb to about 2017). Library method: the immunoSEQ multiplex PCR assay. The source is immuneACCESS, and TCRdb retained only in-frame sequences with V and J called. Part of the clones is not carried over; for the studies checked, unresolved V genes explain less than half of this, and the remainder is unexplained. For this sample there are 50,000 to 65,000 clones; approximately 89% appear just once. The biggest ten clones account for about 8.8% of the sample. Sequencing used PBMCs. The receptors were sampled from a woman aged 18-29 years in good health and CMV-seropositive.

This clone was seen a few times. The J gene is TRBJ1-1, the V gene TRBV5-5; D is uncertain. The CDR3 runs to 13 residues. CDR1 is SGHKS and CDR2 is YYEKEE in the germline V gene (reference sequence). The V gene lost 3 bases and the J gene lost 4 bases, with 10 bases spanning the gap. CDR3 in amino acids: CASSSPGVTEAFF. The CDR3 region has the DNA TGTGCCAGCAGCTCCCCCGGGGTCACTGAAGCTTTCTTT.

The V call is TRBV16, the J call TRBJ2-7, with D possibly being TRBD2 (5 bases). Trimming shortened V by 8 bases and J by 5 bases, and 10 bases separated the two germline ends. Germline assignment: CDR1 KGHSY and CDR2 FQNENV. The CDR3 has 11 amino acids. The CDR3 coding sequence is TGTGCCAGCCAGGAGGTAGACGAGCAGTACTTC. Its translation is CASQEVDEQYF.

This chain connects TRBV28 to TRBJ2-7; D call uncertain. CDR1 and CDR2 (germline): MDHEN, SYDVKM. Trimming left V 5 bases short and J 3 bases short, with 14 bases between. The CDR3 consists of 14 residues. The DNA of the CDR3 is TGTGCCAGCAGTACCCCCCCTCGCGGCTACGAGCAGTACTTC. This sequence encodes CASSTPPRGYEQYF.

In nucleotides, the CDR3 is TGTGCCAGCAGCTTTGGGCGACAGGGCCGCACAGATACGCAGTATTTT. It yields the protein CASSFGRQGRTDTQYF. This chain uses TRBV11-3 with TRBJ2-3; 7 bases match TRBD1. After removal of 3 bases from V and 1 base from J, the junction contained 7 bases not matched to a gene. CDR3 length equals 16 residues. Germline-derived CDR1 and CDR2 are SGHNT and YENEEA. Combining the CDR3 with reference TRBV11-3 and TRBJ2-3 gives the whole variable domain EAGVVQSPRYKIIEKKQPVAFWCNPISGHNTLYWYLQNLGQGPELLIRYENEEAVDDSQLPKDRFSAERLKGVDSTLKIQPAELGDSAVYLCASSFGRQGRTDTQYFGPGTRLTVL.

The rearrangement uses TRBV10-3 and TRBJ1-3; 7 nucleotides line up with TRBD1. Germline V gene sequence: CDR1 ENHRY, CDR2 SYGVKD. V shed 10 bases and J 3 bases; nucleotides not matched to a gene: 15. This CDR3 is 16 amino acids long. The CDR3 region is CATGLKGAEGGNTIYF. CDR3 nucleotide sequence: TGTGCCACTGGGCTAAAGGGGGCTGAAGGTGGAAACACCATATATTTT.

The rearrangement links TRBV7-2 to TRBJ1-6; D is perhaps TRBD1 (5 bases). Germline loops: CDR1 SGHTA, CDR2 FQGNSA. This CDR3 is built from 17 residues. V lost 2 bases and J 0 bases, leaving 11 bases between the germline ends. The CDR3 region is CASSLTTVLSYNSPLHF. In DNA form, the CDR3 reads TGTGCCAGCAGCTTAACGACAGTACTCTCCTATAATTCACCCCTCCACTTT.

This chain links TRBV7-8 with TRBJ1-5, with 11 bases identical to TRBD1. V was pared by 4 bases and J by 8 bases, with 4 bases of the junction left unmatched. The CDR3 extends over 14 amino acids. Germline V gene data show CDR1 as SGHVS and CDR2 as FQNEAQ. CDR3: CASSWGQGGKPQHF. The DNA for the CDR3 is TGTGCCAGCAGCTGGGGACAGGGGGGGAAGCCCCAGCATTTT.

The CDR3 loop is CASSQDTAGSYEQYF. The CDR3 coding sequence is TGTGCCAGCAGCCAAGACACAGCCGGATCCTACGAGCAGTACTTC. This chain links TRBV14 with TRBJ2-7; no reliable D call. The germline CDR1 and CDR2 sequences are SGHDN and FVKESK. Trimming left V 0 bases short and J 1 base short, with 10 bases between. This CDR3 is 15 amino acids long. Full variable domain (outside the CDR3, taken from reference TRBV14 and TRBJ2-7): EAGVTQFPSHSVIEKGQTVTLRCDPISGHDNLYWYRRVMGKEIKFLLHFVKESKQDESGMPNNRFLAERTGGTYSTLKVQPAELEDSGVYFCASSQDTAGSYEQYFGPGTRLTVT.

Written as DNA, the CDR3 is TGTGCCAGCAGCTTAGTAGCTAGCGGTGGGGGCTCACAGACCCAGTACTTC. Residues: CASSLVASGGGSQTQYF. The chain uses TRBV11-1 and TRBJ2-5, with D possibly matching TRBD2 (7 bases). Germline loops: CDR1 SGHAT, CDR2 FQDESV (reference sequence). Trimming left V 1 base short and J 6 bases short, with 21 bases between. The CDR3 spans 17 residues.

J is TRBJ2-4 and V is TRBV6-5; 11 nucleotides match TRBD1. V lost 3 bases, J lost 7 bases, and 5 bases stayed unmatched. Germline CDR1 and CDR2: MNHEY and SVGAGI. The CDR3 covers 15 residues. Here the CDR3 reads CASSYSRDRGNIQYF. The CDR3 DNA is TGTGCCAGCAGTTATTCCCGGGACAGGGGGAACATTCAGTACTTC.

J is TRBJ2-3 and V is TRBV5-1; TRBD2 is a possible D gene (7 bases). V gave up 1 base and J gave up 2 bases, with 17 bases separating them. The length of the CDR3 is 17 residues. Germline V lookup: CDR1 SGHRS, CDR2 YFSETQ. This CDR3 reads CASSLNQWGGPTDTQYF. As DNA, the CDR3 is TGCGCCAGCAGCTTGAACCAATGGGGGGGGCCCACAGATACGCAGTATTTT.

The chain employs TRBV18 and TRBJ2-1; 9 nucleotides match TRBD2. The germline V gene encodes CDR1 KGHSH and CDR2 LQKENI. The trim removed 1 base at V and 5 bases at J, leaving 0 bases unmatched. The length of the CDR3 is 14 residues. CDR3: CASSPLAGDNEQFF. The CDR3 coding sequence is TGTGCCAGCTCACCACTAGCGGGGGACAATGAGCAGTTCTTC.

This clone was observed a single time. This sequence joins TRBV18 and TRBJ1-1; 10 bases are shared with TRBD1. CDR3 length equals 15 residues. The germline V gene has CDR1 KGHSH and CDR2 LQKENI. V shed 8 bases and J 4 bases; nucleotides not matched to a gene: 10. The CDR3 DNA sequence: TGTGCCAGCACCCTTTGGACAGGGGGGAGCACTGAAGCTTTCTTT. Translated, it gives CASTLWTGGSTEAFF.

This chain links TRBV5-1 with TRBJ2-2, with 7 bases aligning to TRBD1. The CDR3 is 15 amino acids. Looked up from germline, CDR1 is SGHRS and CDR2 is YFSETQ. The trim removed 5 bases at V and 5 bases at J, leaving 9 bases unmatched. The CDR3 spells CASRSGQDFTGELFF. Written as DNA, the CDR3 is TGCGCCAGCAGGTCCGGACAGGACTTTACCGGGGAGCTGTTTTTT.

J is TRBJ1-5 and V is TRBV15; tentatively, D is TRBD1 (5 bases). With 0 bases removed from V and 9 bases from J, the gap between germline ends came to 12 bases. The CDR3 loop spans 14 amino acids. Germline V gene lookup returns CDR1 LNHNV and CDR2 YYDKDF (reference sequence). CDR3 amino acids: CATSRDPGGRPQHF. CDR3 nucleotide sequence: TGTGCCACCAGCAGAGATCCGGGGGGGAGGCCCCAGCATTTT.

The CDR3 spells CASSQGSGGPLNEQFF. The CDR3 DNA reads TGTGCCAGCAGCCAAGGGAGCGGGGGGCCCCTCAATGAGCAGTTCTTC. The rearrangement joins TRBV4-2 to TRBJ2-1; 9 bases fit TRBD2. Losses at the gene ends were 1 base for V and 6 bases for J; bases not matched to a gene: 7. Per the germline V gene, CDR1 is LGHNA and CDR2 is YNFKEQ. The CDR3 covers 16 residues.

This chain links TRBV6-1 with TRBJ1-2, with D possibly matching TRBD1 (6 bases). From germline, CDR1 is MNHNS and CDR2 SASEGT. The CDR3 totals 13 residues. Trimming shortened V by 4 bases and J by 3 bases, and 9 bases separated the two germline ends. Written as DNA, the CDR3 is TGTGCCAGCAGTGCTAGACAGGACTATGGCTACACCTTC. It codes for CASSARQDYGYTF.

The CDR3 spells CASKTGGSTEAFF. The CDR3 DNA sequence: TGTGCCAGTAAAACGGGGGGATCCACTGAAGCTTTCTTT. The J gene is TRBJ1-1, the V gene TRBV19, with a tentative D call TRBD1 (5 bases). Per germline, CDR1 LNHDA and CDR2 SQIVND (reference sequence). The germline V and J ends were trimmed by 7 bases and 4 bases, with 13 bases remaining between them. The CDR3 contains 13 residues.

The chain recombines TRBV19 with TRBJ2-7, with D maybe TRBD2 (7 bases). Trimming took off 4 bases at V and 5 bases at J, with 12 bases between the two ends. The CDR3 has 13 amino acids. CDR1 LNHDA and CDR2 SQIVND come from the germline V gene (reference sequence). The CDR3 spells CASSKGGSDEQYF. CDR3 sequence (DNA): TGTGCCAGTAGTAAGGGGGGGAGCGACGAGCAGTACTTC.

J is TRBJ2-2 and V is TRBV4-1, with D perhaps matching TRBD2 (6 bases). Germline V gene lookup returns CDR1 MGHRA and CDR2 YSYEKL. This CDR3 contains 16 residues. V was trimmed by 4 bases and J by 2 bases, leaving 14 bases between them. This CDR3 reads CASSRAPGTNTGELFF. Here the CDR3 DNA reads TGCGCCAGCAGCCGTGCACCCGGGACTAACACCGGGGAGCTGTTTTTT.

This rearrangement joins TRBV7-6 to TRBJ2-7; the match to TRBD1 covers 9 bases. This CDR3 region has 14 residues. J lost 5 bases, V lost 2 bases, and 4 bases had no gene match. In germline, CDR1 is SGHVS, CDR2 FNYEAQ. The CDR3 spells CASSLWDRDHEQYF. DNA for the CDR3: TGTGCCAGCAGCTTATGGGACAGGGACCACGAGCAGTACTTC. Variable domain in full (rest from reference TRBV7-6 and TRBJ2-7): GAGVSQSPRYKVTKRGQDVALRCDPISGHVSLYWYRQALGQGPEFLTYFNYEAQQDKSGLPNDRFSAERPEGSISTLTIQRTEQRDSAMYRCASSLWDRDHEQYFGPGTRLTVT.

J is TRBJ2-5 and V is TRBV6-5, with D tentatively TRBD1 (5 bases). The end of the DNA is better explained by TRBJ2-7, so the J call may be wrong. CDR3 size: 15 residues. Germline V lookup: CDR1 MNHEY, CDR2 SVGAGI. The DNA of the CDR3 is TGTGCCAGCAGTTACCAAGGAAGGGGAATCTACGAGCAGTACTTC. This translates into CASSYQGRGIYEQYF.

This chain uses TRBV7-9 with TRBJ2-7; 7 bases line up with TRBD1. The junction had 7 bases not matched to a gene; V was cut back by 5 bases and J by 3 bases. The CDR3 is 14 amino acids. Per germline, CDR1 SEHNR and CDR2 FQNEAQ (reference sequence). The CDR3 DNA follows: TGTGCCAGCAGCCGATCCGACAGGGTCTACGAGCAGTACTTC. The encoded protein is CASSRSDRVYEQYF.

CDR3 DNA sequence: TGTGCCACCAGCAGAGACCACAGGGTTCGGAGCTCTGGAAACACCATATATTTT. Translation: CATSRDHRVRSSGNTIYF. This sequence joins TRBV15 and TRBJ1-3, with D tentatively TRBD1 (6 bases). Trimming shortened V by 0 bases and J by 0 bases, and 15 bases separated the two germline ends. The CDR3 contains 18 residues. The germline V gene has CDR1 LNHNV and CDR2 YYDKDF (reference sequence).

The chain links TRBV19 to TRBJ2-4, with TRBD1 matching over 7 bases. The J segment lost 0 bases and the V segment lost 8 bases, leaving 7 bases of the junction unmatched. Germline V gene sequence: CDR1 LNHDA, CDR2 SQIVND (reference sequence). The CDR3 is 15 residues long. This CDR3 is CASSRDSLAKNIQYF. The CDR3 region has the DNA TGTGCCAGTTCCCGGGACAGTCTAGCCAAAAACATTCAGTACTTC.

The V call is TRBV28, the J call TRBJ1-5; no definite D call. The V end lost 8 bases, the J end lost 7 bases, and 9 bases lay between the germline ends. The CDR3 is 11 residues long. CDR1 is MDHEN and CDR2 is SYDVKM in the germline V gene. As DNA, the CDR3 is TGTGCCAGCGGAGGGTGGCAGCCCCAGCATTTT. Its protein is CASGGWQPQHF.

The chain has TRBV6-1 and TRBJ2-1, with 14 bases matching TRBD2. The trim removed 3 bases at V and 9 bases at J, leaving 7 bases unmatched. Germline CDR1 reads MNHNS; CDR2 reads SASEGT. The CDR3 extends over 16 amino acids. The CDR3 here is CASSDRLAGGPGEQFF. The CDR3 DNA sequence: TGTGCCAGCAGTGACCGACTAGCGGGGGGGCCGGGTGAGCAGTTCTTC.

The CDR3 nucleotides read TGCGCCAGCAGCCAAGCGGGGGGAATATTCTATGGCTACACCTTC. Its protein product is CASSQAGGIFYGYTF. This chain connects TRBV4-1 to TRBJ1-2; TRBD1 is a possible D gene (5 bases). The V gene lost 1 base and the J gene lost 4 bases, with 13 bases spanning the gap. The CDR3 is 15 residues long. CDR1 MGHRA and CDR2 YSYEKL come from the germline V gene.

V is TRBV6-1 and J is TRBJ1-2; TRBD1 aligns across 7 bases. CDR1 and CDR2 from the germline V gene are MNHNS and SASEGT. CDR3 length: 15 amino acids. V lost 7 bases and J lost 0; bases outside the gene matches: 8. As DNA, the CDR3 is TGTGCCAGCACCAAGGACAGGATGACTAACTATGGCTACACCTTC. Its protein is CASTKDRMTNYGYTF.